These 10 T cell receptor beta chains were sequenced from one sample in a study of regulatory T cells in long-lasting Graves disease. Time point here: persistent/refractory GD, antithyroid drugs over 5 years with positive TRAb. PBMCs provided the RNA from which the TCR library was made. Arm-PCR of CDR3 regions and iRepertoire HTBI primers were used to build TCR beta libraries. TCRdb re-derived calls from the multiplex PCR reads in MiXCR, one entry per CDR3 protein. The sample holds some 330,000 distinct CDR3 sequences, approximately 25% seen once. This specimen consisted of peripheral blood mononuclear cells (PBMCs), obtained when the disease was refractory, from a patient treated with antithyroid drugs. The source is a woman between 40 and 50 years old with Graves disease.

This clonotype was recorded at least ten times. The chain couples TRBV28 to TRBJ2-5; TRBD1 matches at 9 bases. Germline lookup yields CDR1 MDHEN and CDR2 SYDVKM. With V trimmed by 5 bases and J by 9 bases, 7 bases remained unmatched. The CDR3 loop spans 13 amino acids. CDR3 amino acids: CASSATGGGAQYF. The CDR3 bases are TGTGCCAGCAGTGCTACAGGGGGCGGGGCCCAGTACTTC.

As to this clonotype: An end of the junction does not agree with germline; a read error may underlie this. The chain has TRBV6-1 and TRBJ1-2; the match to TRBD1 covers 7 bases. The CDR3 runs 15 residues. Germline CDR1 MNHNS, CDR2 SASEGT. CDR3 region: CAGSEGPLTGNGYTF. The CDR3 coding sequence is TGTGCCGGCAGTGAAGGTCCGTTGACAGGGAATGGCTACACCTTC.

This clonotype was detected once. The V call is TRBV27, the J call TRBJ1-6; the match to TRBD1 covers 11 bases. Germline V gives CDR1 MNHEY, CDR2 SMNVEV (reference sequence). The CDR3 is made up of 16 amino acids. V dropped 5 bases and J dropped 7; count of bases not matched to a gene: 7. Here the CDR3 DNA reads TGTGCCAGCAGTACCCGGACAGGGGGCCGAAATTCACCCCTCCACTTT. As protein: CASSTRTGGRNSPLHF.

This clonotype was counted a few times. V usage is TRBV6-1 and J usage is TRBJ2-2; no firm D call. The CDR3 runs 13 residues. The germline CDR1 and CDR2 sequences are MNHNS and SASEGT. Trimming stripped 5 bases from V and 5 bases from J, with 9 bases between. CDR3 nucleotide sequence: TGTGCCAGCAGTAACGACTGGACCGGGGAGCTGTTTTTT. Translation: CASSNDWTGELFF.

The CDR3, as DNA: TGCGCCAGCAGCTTCATAGGGACAGGGGGACTAGCGGGAGATCCCCCACTGTACAATGAGCAGTTCTTC. Encoded protein: CASSFIGTGGLAGDPPLYNEQFF. The gene calls are TRBV5-1 and TRBJ2-1, with 14 bases fitting TRBD2. Trimming cost V 2 bases and J 4 bases; bases outside gene matches: 23. The CDR3 contains 23 residues. Per germline, CDR1 SGHRS and CDR2 YFSETQ.

This clonotype was seen repeatedly, ten times or more. V gene TRBV11-2 combines with J gene TRBJ1-2; TRBD1 matches 7 bases. Unmatched junction bases numbered 10, after V lost 5 bases and J lost 4 bases. CDR3 length: 15 amino acids. The germline V gene encodes CDR1 SGHAT and CDR2 FQNNGV. The CDR3 sequence: CASSPRTGSGYGYTF. The CDR3 bases are TGTGCCAGCAGCCCCCGGACAGGTTCGGGCTATGGCTACACCTTC.

As to this clonotype: A single base separates this from a much larger clone, so it may be a read error. Since the CDR3 does not end with the conserved phenylalanine or tryptophan, this likely comes from a read error. The chain combines TRBV6-2 or TRBV6-3 with TRBJ2-1; TRBD2 aligns across 7 bases. CDR1 is MNHEY and CDR2 is SVGEGT in the germline V gene. The CDR3 is 14 amino acids. The trim removed 5 bases at V and 4 bases at J, leaving 5 bases unmatched. The CDR3 bases are TGTGCCAGCAGTCCGGGACTAAATTACAATGAGCAGTTCCTC. As protein: CASSPGLNYNEQFL.

This clonotype was recorded at least ten times. This chain joins TRBV28 and TRBJ1-1, with TRBD1 matching over 7 bases. V was clipped by 5 bases and J by 1 base; unmatched bases: 7. CDR3 length equals 15 residues. CDR1 is MDHEN and CDR2 is SYDVKM in the germline V gene. The CDR3 reads CASSPRTGKNTEAFF. The CDR3 DNA follows: TGTGCCAGCAGTCCGAGGACAGGAAAGAACACTGAAGCTTTCTTT.

This chain connects TRBV7-9 to TRBJ2-1; D is perhaps TRBD2 (5 bases). The closer fit of TRBJ2-5 to the DNA end suggests the J call may be wrong. CDR1 SEHNR and CDR2 FQNEAQ come from the germline V gene (reference sequence). This CDR3 has 14 residues. The CDR3: CASSLWDKAGTQYF. DNA for the CDR3: TGTGCCAGCAGCTTATGGGATAAGGCGGGGACCCAGTACTTC.

This clonotype was seen ten or more times. The genes are TRBV11-2 and TRBJ2-5; the D is unclear. V shed 2 bases and J shed 4 bases, with 20 bases lying between them. The CDR3 length is 17 residues. The germline CDR1 and CDR2 sequences are SGHAT and FQNNGV. The CDR3 protein is CASSLFPARKRLETQYF. The CDR3 nucleotides are TGTGCCAGCAGCTTATTTCCAGCGAGGAAGAGGCTAGAGACCCAGTACTTC. The full variable domain, completed using reference TRBV11-2 and TRBJ2-5, is EAGVAQSPRYKIIEKRQSVAFWCNPISGHATLYWYQQILGQGPKLLIQFQNNGVVDDSQLPKDRFSAERLKGVDSTLKIQPAKLEDSAVYLCASSLFPARKRLETQYFGPGTRLLVL.